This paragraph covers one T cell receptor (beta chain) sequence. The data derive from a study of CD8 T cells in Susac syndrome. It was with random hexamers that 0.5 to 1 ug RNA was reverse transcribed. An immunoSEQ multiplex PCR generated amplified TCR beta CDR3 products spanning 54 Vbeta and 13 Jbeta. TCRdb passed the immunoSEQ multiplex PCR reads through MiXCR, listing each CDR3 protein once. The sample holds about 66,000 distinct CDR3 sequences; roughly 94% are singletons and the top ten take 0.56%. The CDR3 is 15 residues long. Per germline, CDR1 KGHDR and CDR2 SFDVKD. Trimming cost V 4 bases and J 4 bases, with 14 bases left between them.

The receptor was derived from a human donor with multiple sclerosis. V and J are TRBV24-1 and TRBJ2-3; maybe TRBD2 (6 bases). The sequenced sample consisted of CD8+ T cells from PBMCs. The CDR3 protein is CATSEWAGLADTQYF. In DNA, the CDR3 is TGTGCCACCAGTGAATGGGCGGGACTCGCAGATACGCAGTATTTT.